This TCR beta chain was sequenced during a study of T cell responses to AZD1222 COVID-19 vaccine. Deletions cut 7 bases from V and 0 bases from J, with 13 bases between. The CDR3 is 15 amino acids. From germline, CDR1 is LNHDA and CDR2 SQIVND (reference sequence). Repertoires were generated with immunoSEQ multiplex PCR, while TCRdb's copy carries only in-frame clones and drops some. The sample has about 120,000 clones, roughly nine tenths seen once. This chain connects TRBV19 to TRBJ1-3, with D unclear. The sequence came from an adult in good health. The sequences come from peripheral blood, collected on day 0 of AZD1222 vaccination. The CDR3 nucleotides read TGTGCCAGTACCAGTATAGGCTTCTCTGGAAACACCATATATTTT. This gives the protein CASTSIGFSGNTIYF.